This TCR beta chain appears in the sequencing data of a study of T cells in localized non-small cell lung cancer. General observations from the study: Prolonged overall survival went with higher T cell density in the blood.

In regard to this clone: Its antigen is not known.

Data came from immunoSEQ multiplex PCR; TCRdb stores just in-frame clones and leaves some out. Among around 3,200 clones listed, around 24% were seen once. Trimming at V came to 2 bases and at J to 9 bases, leaving 9 bases not matched to a gene. The CDR3 length is 16 residues. Germline CDR1 is KGHSH and CDR2 is LQKENI. The sample here was lung tumor tissue, taken before any cancer treatment. J is TRBJ2-1 and V is TRBV18; 11 nucleotides line up with TRBD1. This receptor was obtained from a man aged 35 to 70 with stage I lung adenocarcinoma. The CDR3 loop reads CASSPSGQGVNSEQFF. As DNA, the CDR3 is TGTGCCAGCTCACCATCGGGACAGGGGGTCAATAGTGAGCAGTTCTTC. Full variable domain (missing parts from reference TRBV18 and TRBJ2-1): NAGVMQNPRHLVRRRGQEARLRCSPMKGHSHVYWYRQLPEEGLKFMVYLQKENIIDESGMPKERFSAEFPKEGPSILRIQQVVRGDSAAYFCASSPSGQGVNSEQFFGPGTRLTVL.